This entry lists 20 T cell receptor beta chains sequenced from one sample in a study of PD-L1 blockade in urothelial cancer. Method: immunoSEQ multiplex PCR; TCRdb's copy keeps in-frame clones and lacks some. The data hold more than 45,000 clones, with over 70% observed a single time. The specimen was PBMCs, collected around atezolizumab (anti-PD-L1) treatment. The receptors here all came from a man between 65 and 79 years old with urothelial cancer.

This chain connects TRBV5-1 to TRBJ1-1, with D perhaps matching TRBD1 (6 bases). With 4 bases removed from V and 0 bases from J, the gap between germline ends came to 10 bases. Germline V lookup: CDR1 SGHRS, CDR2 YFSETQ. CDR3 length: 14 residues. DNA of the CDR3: TGCGCCAGCAGCCCCGGACAGATGAACACTGAAGCTTTCTTT. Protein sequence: CASSPGQMNTEAFF.

The CDR3 sequence is CASSLTGASSGANVLTF. DNA of the CDR3: TGCGCCAGCAGCTTGACAGGGGCCAGCTCTGGGGCCAACGTCCTGACTTTC. The rearrangement joins TRBV5-1 to TRBJ2-6; 7 nucleotides align to TRBD1. After removal of 1 base from V and 0 bases from J, the junction contained 4 bases not matched to a gene. The CDR3 has 17 amino acids. Germline loops: CDR1 SGHRS, CDR2 YFSETQ.

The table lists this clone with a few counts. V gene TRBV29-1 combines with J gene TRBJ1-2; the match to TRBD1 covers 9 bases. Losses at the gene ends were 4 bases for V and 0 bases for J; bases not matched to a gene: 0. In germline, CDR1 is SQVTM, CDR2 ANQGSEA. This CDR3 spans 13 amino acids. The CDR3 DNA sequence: TGCAGCGTTGGACAGGGGGCTAACTATGGCTACACCTTC. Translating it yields CSVGQGANYGYTF. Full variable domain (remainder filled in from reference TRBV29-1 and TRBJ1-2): SAVISQKPSRDICQRGTSLTIQCQVDSQVTMMFWYRQQPGQSLTLIATANQGSEATYESGFVIDKFPISRPNLTFSTLTVSNMSPEDSSIYLCSVGQGANYGYTFGSGTRLTVV.

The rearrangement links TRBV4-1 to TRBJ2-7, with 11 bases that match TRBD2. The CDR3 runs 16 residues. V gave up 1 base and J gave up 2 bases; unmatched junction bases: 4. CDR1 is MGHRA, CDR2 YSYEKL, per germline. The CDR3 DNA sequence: TGCGCCAGCAGCCAAGGGGGGACTAGCGGTGCCTACGAGCAGTACTTC. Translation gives CASSQGGTSGAYEQYF.

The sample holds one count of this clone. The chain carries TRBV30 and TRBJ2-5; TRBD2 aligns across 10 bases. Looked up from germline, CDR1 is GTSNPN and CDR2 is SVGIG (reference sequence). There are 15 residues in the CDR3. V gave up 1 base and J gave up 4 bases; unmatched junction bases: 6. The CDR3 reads CAWSALAGVTETQYF. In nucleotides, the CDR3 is TGTGCCTGGAGTGCTCTAGCGGGAGTTACAGAGACCCAGTACTTC.

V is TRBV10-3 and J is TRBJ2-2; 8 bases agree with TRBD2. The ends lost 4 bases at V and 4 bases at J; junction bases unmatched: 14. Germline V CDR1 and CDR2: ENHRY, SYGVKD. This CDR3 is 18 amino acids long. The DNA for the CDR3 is TGTGCCATCAGTGGTCCCCTCCCAGCGGGAGTCCCCACCGGGGAGCTGTTTTTT. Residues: CAISGPLPAGVPTGELFF.

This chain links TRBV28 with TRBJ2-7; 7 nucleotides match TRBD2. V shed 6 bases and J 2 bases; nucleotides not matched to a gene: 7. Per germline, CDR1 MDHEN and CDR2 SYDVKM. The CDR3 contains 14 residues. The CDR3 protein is CASRPSREPYEQYF. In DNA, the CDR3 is TGTGCCAGCAGGCCCTCGCGGGAGCCCTACGAGCAGTACTTC.

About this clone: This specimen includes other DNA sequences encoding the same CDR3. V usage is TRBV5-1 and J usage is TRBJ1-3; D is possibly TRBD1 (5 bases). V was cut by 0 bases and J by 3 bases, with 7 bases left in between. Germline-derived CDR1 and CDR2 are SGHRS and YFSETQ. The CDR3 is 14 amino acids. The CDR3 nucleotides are TGCGCCAGCAGCTTGGGACAGATTGGAAACACCATATATTTT. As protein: CASSLGQIGNTIYF.

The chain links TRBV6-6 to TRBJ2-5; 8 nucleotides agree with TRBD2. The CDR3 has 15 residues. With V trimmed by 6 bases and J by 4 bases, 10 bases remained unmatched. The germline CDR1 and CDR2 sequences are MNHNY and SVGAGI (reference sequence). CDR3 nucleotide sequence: TGTGCCAGCAGGCTCCCTGGACTAGCTGGAGAGACCCAGTACTTC. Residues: CASRLPGLAGETQYF.

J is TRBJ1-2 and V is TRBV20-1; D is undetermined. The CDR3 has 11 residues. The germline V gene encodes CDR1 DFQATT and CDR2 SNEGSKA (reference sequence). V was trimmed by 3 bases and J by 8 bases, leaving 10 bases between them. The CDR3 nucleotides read TGCAGTGCTAGGAATGTTGGCGGCTACACCTTC. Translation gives CSARNVGGYTF.

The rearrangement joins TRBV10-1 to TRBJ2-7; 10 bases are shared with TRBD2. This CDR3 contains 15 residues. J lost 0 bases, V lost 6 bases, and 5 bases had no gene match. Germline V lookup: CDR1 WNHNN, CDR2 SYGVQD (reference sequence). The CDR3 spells CASSLGLASSYEQYF. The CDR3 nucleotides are TGCGCCAGCAGCCTGGGACTAGCGAGCTCCTACGAGCAGTACTTC.

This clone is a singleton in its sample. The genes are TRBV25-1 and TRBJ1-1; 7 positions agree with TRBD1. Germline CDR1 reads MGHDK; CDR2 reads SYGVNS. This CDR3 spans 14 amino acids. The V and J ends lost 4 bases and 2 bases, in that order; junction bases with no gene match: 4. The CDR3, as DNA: TGTGCCAGCAGTGCGGGACAGATTAACACTGAAGCTTTCTTT. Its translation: CASSAGQINTEAFF.

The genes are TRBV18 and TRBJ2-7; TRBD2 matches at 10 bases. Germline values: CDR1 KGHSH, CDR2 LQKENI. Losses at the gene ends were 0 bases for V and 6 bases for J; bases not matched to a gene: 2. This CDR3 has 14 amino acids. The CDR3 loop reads CASSPPAGGFEQYF. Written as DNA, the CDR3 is TGTGCCAGCTCACCACCAGCGGGAGGGTTCGAGCAGTACTTC.

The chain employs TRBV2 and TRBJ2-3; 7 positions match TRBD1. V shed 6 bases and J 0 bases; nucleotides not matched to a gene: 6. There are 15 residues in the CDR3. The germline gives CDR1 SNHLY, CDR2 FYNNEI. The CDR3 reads CASRRQGLSTDTQYF. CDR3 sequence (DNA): TGTGCCAGCAGGCGACAGGGCCTTAGCACAGATACGCAGTATTTT.

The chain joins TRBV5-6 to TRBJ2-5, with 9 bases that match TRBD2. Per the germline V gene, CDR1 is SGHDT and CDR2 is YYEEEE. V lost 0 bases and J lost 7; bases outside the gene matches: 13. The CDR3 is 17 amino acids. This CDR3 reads CASSLVGLADSRGTQYF. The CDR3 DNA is TGTGCCAGCAGCTTGGTGGGACTAGCAGATAGCAGGGGGACCCAGTACTTC.

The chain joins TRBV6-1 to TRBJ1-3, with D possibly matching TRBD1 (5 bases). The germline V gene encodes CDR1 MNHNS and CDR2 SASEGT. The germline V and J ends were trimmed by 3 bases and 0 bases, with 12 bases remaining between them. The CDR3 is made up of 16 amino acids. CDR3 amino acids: CASSDDSSPSGNTIYF. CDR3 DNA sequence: TGTGCCAGCAGTGACGACAGCTCACCCTCTGGAAACACCATATATTTT.

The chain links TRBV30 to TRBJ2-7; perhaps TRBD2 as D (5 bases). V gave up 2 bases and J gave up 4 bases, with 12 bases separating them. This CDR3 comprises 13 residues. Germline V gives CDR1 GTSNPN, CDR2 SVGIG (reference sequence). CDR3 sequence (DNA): TGTGCCTGGAGTACGGGTGGGGAGTACGAGCAGTACTTC. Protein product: CAWSTGGEYEQYF.

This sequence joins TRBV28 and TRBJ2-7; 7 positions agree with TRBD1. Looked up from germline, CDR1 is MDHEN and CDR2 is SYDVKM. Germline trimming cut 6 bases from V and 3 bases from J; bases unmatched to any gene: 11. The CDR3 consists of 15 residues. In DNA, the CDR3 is TGTGCCAGCAGACTTAACAGGGGACCAGTCTACGAGCAGTACTTC. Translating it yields CASRLNRGPVYEQYF.

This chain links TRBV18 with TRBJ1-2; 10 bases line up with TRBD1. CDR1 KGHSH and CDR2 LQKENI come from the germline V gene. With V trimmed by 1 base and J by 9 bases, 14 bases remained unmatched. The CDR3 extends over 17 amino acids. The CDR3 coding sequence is TGTGCCAGCTCACCACGTGAAGCCGGGACAGGGGTTTTGAGCTACACCTTC. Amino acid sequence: CASSPREAGTGVLSYTF.

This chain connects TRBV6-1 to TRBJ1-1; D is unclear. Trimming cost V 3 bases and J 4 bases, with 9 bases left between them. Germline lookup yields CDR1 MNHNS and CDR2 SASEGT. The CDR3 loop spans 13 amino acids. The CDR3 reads CASSEGRITEAFF. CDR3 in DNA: TGTGCCAGCAGTGAGGGGAGGATCACTGAAGCTTTCTTT.